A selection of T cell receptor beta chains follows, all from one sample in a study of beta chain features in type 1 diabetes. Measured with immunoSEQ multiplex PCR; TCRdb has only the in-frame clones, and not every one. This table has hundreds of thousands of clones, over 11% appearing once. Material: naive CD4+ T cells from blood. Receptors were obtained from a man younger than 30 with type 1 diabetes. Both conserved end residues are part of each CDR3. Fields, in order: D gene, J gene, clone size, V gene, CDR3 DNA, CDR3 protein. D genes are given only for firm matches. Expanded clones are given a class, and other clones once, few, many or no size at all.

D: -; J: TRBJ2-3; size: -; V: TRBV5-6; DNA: TGTGCCAGCAGTAGAACCCGCACAGATACGCAGTATTTT; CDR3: CASSRTRTDTQYF
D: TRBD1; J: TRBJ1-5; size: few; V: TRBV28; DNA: TGTGCCAGCAGTTCGCCTCAGGGGGCTCGTCAGCCCCAGCATTTT; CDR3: CASSSPQGARQPQHF
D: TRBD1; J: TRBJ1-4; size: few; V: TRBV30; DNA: TGTGCCTGGAGTCGGACAGGGCGGCGGGAACTGTTTTTT; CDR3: CAWSRTGRRELFF
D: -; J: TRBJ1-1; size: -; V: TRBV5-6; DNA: TGTGCCAGCAGCTTGAGATTGAACACTGAAGCTTTCTTT; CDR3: CASSLRLNTEAFF
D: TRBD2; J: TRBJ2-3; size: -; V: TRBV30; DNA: TGTGCCTGGAGACTTGCGGGGGGCACAGATACGCAGTATTTT; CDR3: CAWRLAGGTDTQYF
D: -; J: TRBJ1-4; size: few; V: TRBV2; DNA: TGTGCCACCTTCGCGGGAGAACAAAAACTGTTTTTT; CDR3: CATFAGEQKLFF
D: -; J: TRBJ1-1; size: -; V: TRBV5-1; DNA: TGCGCCAGCAGCTTGCGGGCGGTGAACACTGAAGCTTTCTTT; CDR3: CASSLRAVNTEAFF
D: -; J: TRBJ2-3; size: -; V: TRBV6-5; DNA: TGTGCCAGCAGTTACTCGACGGGGGGCGCAGATACGCAGTATTTT; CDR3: CASSYSTGGADTQYF
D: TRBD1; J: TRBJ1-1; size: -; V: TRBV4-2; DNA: TGTGCCAGCAGCCAAGATACGGGGACAGGGATGAACACTGAAGCTTTCTTT; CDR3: CASSQDTGTGMNTEAFF
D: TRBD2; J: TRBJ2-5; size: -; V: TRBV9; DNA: TGTGCCAGCACGATTGGACTAGCGGGGGAAACCCAGTACTTC; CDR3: CASTIGLAGETQYF
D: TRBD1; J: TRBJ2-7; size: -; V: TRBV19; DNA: TGTGCCAGTACTCCGACAGGGGGCGACGAGCAGTACTTC; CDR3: CASTPTGGDEQYF
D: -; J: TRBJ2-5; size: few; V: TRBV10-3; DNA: TGTGCCATCAGTGAGTCGAGGGGCCAAGAGACCCAGTACTTC; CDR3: CAISESRGQETQYF
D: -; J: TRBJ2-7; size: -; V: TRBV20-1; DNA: TGCAGTGCTAGACTGGGCTACGAGCAGTACTTC; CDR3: CSARLGYEQYF
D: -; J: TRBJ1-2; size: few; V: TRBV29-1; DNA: TGCAGCGGAACAGAGGCTGACTATGGCTACACCTTC; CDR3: CSGTEADYGYTF
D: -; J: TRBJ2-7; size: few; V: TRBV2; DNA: TGTGCCAGCAGTGAAGCTGCATACCTGGGCGAGCAGTACTTC; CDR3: CASSEAAYLGEQYF
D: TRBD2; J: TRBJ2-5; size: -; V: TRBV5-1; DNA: TGCGCCAGCAGCTTGGTACGTCCGGGACTAGCGGGAGGGCCATCGGAGACCCAGTACTTC; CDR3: CASSLVRPGLAGGPSETQYF
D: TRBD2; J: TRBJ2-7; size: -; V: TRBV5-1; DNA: TGCGCCAGCAGCTTGGCGACTAGCGGGGTGTACGAGCAGTACTTC; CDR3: CASSLATSGVYEQYF
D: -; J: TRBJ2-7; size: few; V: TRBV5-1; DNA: TGCGCCAGCAGCTTGGAAAGTTCTGGGTTCTACGAGCAGTACTTC; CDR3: CASSLESSGFYEQYF
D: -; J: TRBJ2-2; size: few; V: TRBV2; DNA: TGTGCCAGCAGTGATATTCTGGGGCCGAACACCGGGGAGCTGTTTTTT; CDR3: CASSDILGPNTGELFF
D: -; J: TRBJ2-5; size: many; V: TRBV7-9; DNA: TGTGCCAGCAGCGACTACCCGGACACCTCCGTGGACTTC; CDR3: CASSDYPDTSVDF
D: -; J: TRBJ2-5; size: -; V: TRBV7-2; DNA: TGTGCCAGCAGCTCTGCCCCCGGACTGGTGGAGACCCAGTACTTC; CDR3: CASSSAPGLVETQYF
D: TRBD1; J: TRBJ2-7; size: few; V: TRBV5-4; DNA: TGTGCCAGCAGCTCGCAGGGACAGGGGGCGCGAGAGCAGTACTTC; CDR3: CASSSQGQGAREQYF
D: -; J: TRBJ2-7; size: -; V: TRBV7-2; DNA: TGTGCCAGCAGCTCCCGGAGAGCCAGGGTCGTCGAGCAGTACTTC; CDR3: CASSSRRARVVEQYF
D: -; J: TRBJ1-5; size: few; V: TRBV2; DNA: TGTGCCAGCAGCTTAACGGATGAGCCCCAGCATTTT; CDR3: CASSLTDEPQHF
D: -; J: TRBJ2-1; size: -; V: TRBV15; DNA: TGTGCCACCAGCAGAGATTTGGGTAAAAATGAGCGGTTCTTC; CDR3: CATSRDLGKNERFF
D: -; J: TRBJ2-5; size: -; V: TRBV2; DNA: TGTGCCAGCAGTGTCGTGGCGGGACAAGAGACCCAGTACTTC; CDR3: CASSVVAGQETQYF
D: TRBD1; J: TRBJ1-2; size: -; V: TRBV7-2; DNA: TGTGCCAGCAGCTTGCCTCCGGGACAGCTCTATGGCTACACCTTC; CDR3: CASSLPPGQLYGYTF
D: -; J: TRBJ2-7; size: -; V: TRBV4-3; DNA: TGCGCCAGCAGCCAAGTTAGGGGGGCAGCCTACGAGCAGTACTTC; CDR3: CASSQVRGAAYEQYF
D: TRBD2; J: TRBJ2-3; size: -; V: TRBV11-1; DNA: TGTGCCAGCAGCTCCCGACGGGGACTAGCGAGCACAGATACGCAGTATTTT; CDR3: CASSSRRGLASTDTQYF
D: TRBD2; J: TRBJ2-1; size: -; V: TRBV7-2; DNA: TGTGCCAGCAGCTCTTTAGCGGGAGCGGTCTACAATGAGCAGTTCTTC; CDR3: CASSSLAGAVYNEQFF
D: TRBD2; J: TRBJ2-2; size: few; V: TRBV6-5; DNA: TGTGCCAGCAGTGCTAGCGGGAGGGCCGGGGAGCTGTTTTTT; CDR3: CASSASGRAGELFF